Following are 16 T cell receptor beta chains from one sample sequenced in a study of CD8 T cells in Susac syndrome. Reverse transcription of about 0.5 to 1 ug RNA used random hexamers. TCRdb analysed the immunoSEQ multiplex PCR reads with MiXCR anew, one entry per CDR3 protein. The sample lists roughly 150,000 distinct CDR3 sequences, roughly 96% occurring once. Sequencing was performed on CD8+ T cells from PBMCs. The receptors derive from a human donor with multiple sclerosis.

The V and J genes are TRBV7-9 and TRBJ2-7; TRBD2 matches at 7 bases. CDR1 SEHNR and CDR2 FQNEAQ come from the germline V gene (reference sequence). The junction had 2 bases not matched to a gene; V was cut back by 6 bases and J by 6 bases. The CDR3 is 11 residues long. In DNA, the CDR3 is TGTGCCAGCAGTAGCGGGCGCGAGCAGTACTTC. Amino acid sequence: CASSSGREQYF.

This clonotype was counted only a few times. The chain joins TRBV12-3 or TRBV12-4 to TRBJ2-7, with D maybe TRBD2 (6 bases). The CDR3 length is 12 residues. Trimming cost V 3 bases and J 5 bases, with 8 bases left between them. The CDR3, as DNA: TGTGCCAGCAGTTTGGGGGGAAACGAGCAGTACGTC. Protein: CASSLGGNEQYV.

The chain employs TRBV3-1 and TRBJ2-4, with D perhaps assigned TRBD1 or TRBD2 (5 bases each). The CDR3 is made up of 17 amino acids. Looked up from germline, CDR1 is LGHDT and CDR2 is YNNKEL (reference sequence). V gave up 0 bases and J gave up 0 bases, with 12 bases separating them. CDR3 region: CASSQDRGYSAKNIQYF. CDR3 bases: TGTGCCAGCAGCCAAGATCGGGGCTATTCAGCCAAAAACATTCAGTACTTC.

The chain recombines TRBV7-6 with TRBJ2-1; 7 bases fit TRBD2. Trimming removed 1 base from V and 0 bases from J; junction bases left unmatched: 6. Germline V lookup: CDR1 SGHVS, CDR2 FNYEAQ. The CDR3 runs to 17 residues. DNA of the CDR3: TGTGCCAGCAGCTTAGGATTCTCGGGGGGCTCCTACAATGAGCAGTTCTTC. Its translation: CASSLGFSGGSYNEQFF.

This clonotype has only one observation. The CDR3, as DNA: TGCGCCAGCAGTGTGTCGAGACAGTACACCGGGGAGCTGTTTTTT. The encoded protein is CASSVSRQYTGELFF. The chain links TRBV23-1 to TRBJ2-2; TRBD1 might be the D (5 bases). TRBV23-1 belongs to the ORF category, with a function that is uncertain. The CDR3 contains 15 residues. Trimming stripped 5 bases from V and 3 bases from J, with 13 bases between.

The CDR3: CASRYGTDYEQYF. CDR3 DNA sequence: TGTGCCAGCAGGTACGGGACGGATTACGAGCAGTACTTC. V gene TRBV7-9 combines with J gene TRBJ2-7; D is possibly TRBD1 or TRBD2 (5 bases each). V was trimmed by 6 bases and J by 4 bases, leaving 13 bases between them. The V gene's germline CDR1 is SEHNR and CDR2 FQNEAQ (reference sequence). The CDR3 runs 13 residues.

The rearrangement uses TRBV25-1 and TRBJ1-2, with unresolved D. Trimming removed 0 bases from V and 5 bases from J, with 13 bases in between. The CDR3 length is 15 residues. Germline V gene lookup returns CDR1 MGHDK and CDR2 SYGVNS. CDR3 region: CASSEYAGREYGYTF. DNA of the CDR3: TGTGCCAGCAGTGAATATGCGGGCCGAGAGTATGGCTACACCTTC.

V usage is TRBV30 and J usage is TRBJ2-3; D uncertain. The CDR3 runs 12 residues. V dropped 2 bases and J dropped 2 bases, with 5 bases sitting between them. Germline V gives CDR1 GTSNPN, CDR2 SVGIG (reference sequence). The CDR3 region has the DNA TGTGCCTGGAGTCCGGACACAGATACGCAGTATTTT. Translating gives CAWSPDTDTQYF.

This rearrangement joins TRBV12-3 or TRBV12-4 to TRBJ2-2, with TRBD2 identical over 9 bases. Trimming at V came to 3 bases and at J to 5 bases, leaving 1 base not matched to a gene. This CDR3 contains 14 residues. CDR3 loop: CASSFAGGTGELFF. The CDR3 DNA reads TGTGCCAGCAGTTTCGCGGGGGGGACCGGGGAGCTGTTTTTT.

V is TRBV29-1 and J is TRBJ2-7; D possibly corresponds to TRBD2 (5 bases). The germline V gene has CDR1 SQVTM and CDR2 ANQGSEA. V was trimmed by 2 bases and J by 3 bases, leaving 8 bases between them. The CDR3 contains 12 residues. DNA for the CDR3: TGCAGCGTTGAAAGAGAGGGCTACGAGCAGTACTTC. It specifies CSVEREGYEQYF.

This chain links TRBV12-3 or TRBV12-4 with TRBJ2-2, with TRBD1 matching over 7 bases. The CDR3 is 15 amino acids. V shed 5 bases, J shed 7 bases, and the junction held 10 bases outside the gene matches. Here the CDR3 DNA reads TGTGCCAGCAGTAAGGGACAGACGGGTGGCGGGGAGCTGTTTTTT. Protein product: CASSKGQTGGGELFF.

This chain uses TRBV29-1 with TRBJ1-1, with D unclear. The CDR3 contains 12 residues. CDR1 is SQVTM, CDR2 ANQGSEA, per germline. V lost 3 bases and J lost 6, with 11 bases in between. The CDR3 DNA reads TGCAGCGTTGATAAGGGAAACGCTGAAGCTTTCTTT. This gives the protein CSVDKGNAEAFF.

The rearrangement links TRBV13 to TRBJ1-2, with D unclear. This CDR3 has 13 residues. Trimming cost V 7 bases and J 4 bases, with 13 bases left between them. The germline gives CDR1 PRHDT, CDR2 FYEKMQ (reference sequence). In DNA, the CDR3 is TGTGCCAGCAAGGTCCCAGATGGCTATGGCTACACCTTC. Amino acids: CASKVPDGYGYTF.

This sequence joins TRBV27 and TRBJ1-5; D ambiguous. The germline V gene has CDR1 MNHEY and CDR2 SMNVEV (reference sequence). CDR3 length: 14 amino acids. V was trimmed by 1 base and J by 1 base, leaving 5 bases between them. The CDR3 nucleotides are TGTGCCAGCAGTTTATTCGCCAGCAATCAGCCCCAGCATTTT. It specifies CASSLFASNQPQHF.

This sequence joins TRBV4-1 and TRBJ2-5; no clear D. The V gene lost 0 bases and the J gene lost 5 bases, with 13 bases spanning the gap. The CDR3 has 15 amino acids. Germline assignment: CDR1 MGHRA and CDR2 YSYEKL. The chain's CDR3 is CASSQETPVGETQYF. The DNA for the CDR3 is TGCGCCAGCAGCCAAGAGACACCCGTGGGGGAGACCCAGTACTTC.

This chain connects TRBV2 to TRBJ2-1, with D uncertain. Germline V gives CDR1 SNHLY, CDR2 FYNNEI. This CDR3 region has 12 residues. The V end was cut by 4 bases, the J end by 3 bases, with 4 bases between. CDR3 nucleotide sequence: TGTGCCAGCAGTGGGAACTACAATGAGCAGTTCTTC. Protein: CASSGNYNEQFF.